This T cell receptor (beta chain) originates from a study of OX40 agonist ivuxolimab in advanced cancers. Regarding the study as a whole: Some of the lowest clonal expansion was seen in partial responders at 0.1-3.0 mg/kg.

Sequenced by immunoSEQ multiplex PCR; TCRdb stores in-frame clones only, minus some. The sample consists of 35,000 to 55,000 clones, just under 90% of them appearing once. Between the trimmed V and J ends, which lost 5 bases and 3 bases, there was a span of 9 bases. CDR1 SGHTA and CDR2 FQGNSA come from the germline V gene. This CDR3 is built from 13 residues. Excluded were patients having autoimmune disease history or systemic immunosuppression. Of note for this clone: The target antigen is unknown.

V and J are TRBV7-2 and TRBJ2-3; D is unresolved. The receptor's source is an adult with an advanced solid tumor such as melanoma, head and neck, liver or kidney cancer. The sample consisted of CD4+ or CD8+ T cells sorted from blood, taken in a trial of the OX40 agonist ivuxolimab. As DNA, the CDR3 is TGTGCCAGCAGCACGTTAAGGACAGATACGCAGTATTTT. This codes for CASSTLRTDTQYF.